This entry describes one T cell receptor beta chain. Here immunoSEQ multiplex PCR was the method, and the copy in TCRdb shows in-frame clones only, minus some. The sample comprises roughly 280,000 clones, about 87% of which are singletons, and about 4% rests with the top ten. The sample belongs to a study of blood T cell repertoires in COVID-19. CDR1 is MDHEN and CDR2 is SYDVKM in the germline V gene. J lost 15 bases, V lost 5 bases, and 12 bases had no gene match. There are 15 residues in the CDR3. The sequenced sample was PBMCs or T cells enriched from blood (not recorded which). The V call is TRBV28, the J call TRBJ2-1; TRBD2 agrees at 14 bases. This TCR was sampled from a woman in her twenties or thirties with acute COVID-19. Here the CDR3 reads CASSPHSGTSGSGFF. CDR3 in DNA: TGTGCCAGCAGTCCTCATTCCGGGACTAGCGGGAGCGGGTTCTTC.